The following is a T cell receptor (beta chain) sequence with its context. The protocol was immunoSEQ multiplex PCR, while the TCRdb copy is restricted to in-frame clones and leaves out a portion. In the table there are 140,000 to 150,000 clones, around nine tenths of which are singletons. This entry comes from a study of blood T cell repertoires in COVID-19. V shed 1 base and J 6 bases; nucleotides not matched to a gene: 8. The germline V gene encodes CDR1 SGHTA and CDR2 FQGNSA. The CDR3 spans 16 residues. The source material was peripheral blood. V and J are TRBV7-2 and TRBJ2-1; 8 bases are a match to TRBD2. This sequence originates from a human donor in a cohort sampled during active COVID-19. The CDR3 bases are TGTGCCAGCAGCTTAGTTAGGGCTAGCGGGCGCAATGAGCAGTTCTTC. Residues: CASSLVRASGRNEQFF.